The present TCR beta chain was sequenced within a study of T cell changes during pregnancy in multiple sclerosis. Sequencing was performed with immunoSEQ multiplex PCR; in TCRdb, only in-frame clones are kept and a portion is missing. Here the sample spans 60,000 to 95,000 clones, about 93% being singletons. CDR1 and CDR2 from the germline V gene are SGHVS and FQNEAQ. J gave up 10 bases and V 0 bases, and 14 bases lay outside the gene matches. The length of the CDR3 is 19 residues. The sequence was obtained from a female donor with multiple sclerosis, enrolled in a pregnancy study. The genes are TRBV7-8 and TRBJ2-1; 14 bases fit TRBD2. Sequenced material: CD4+ T cells from peripheral blood mononuclear cells, taken before pregnancy. The CDR3 spells CASSLARVTSGRAPVEQFF. DNA for the CDR3: TGTGCCAGCAGCTTAGCGCGAGTGACTAGCGGGAGGGCCCCTGTCGAGCAGTTCTTC.